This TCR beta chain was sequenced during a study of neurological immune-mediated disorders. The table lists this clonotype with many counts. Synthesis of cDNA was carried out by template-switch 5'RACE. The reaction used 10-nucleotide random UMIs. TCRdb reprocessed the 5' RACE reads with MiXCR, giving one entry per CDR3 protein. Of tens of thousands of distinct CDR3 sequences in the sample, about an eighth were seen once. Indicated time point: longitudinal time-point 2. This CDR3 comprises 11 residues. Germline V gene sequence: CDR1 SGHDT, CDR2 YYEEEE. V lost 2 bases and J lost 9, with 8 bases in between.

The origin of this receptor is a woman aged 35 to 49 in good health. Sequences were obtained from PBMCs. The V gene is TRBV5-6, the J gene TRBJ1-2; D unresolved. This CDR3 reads CASSLLARYTF. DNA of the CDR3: TGTGCCAGCAGCTTACTTGCCCGCTACACCTTC.